The following is a TCR beta chain sequence with its context. Its antigen is unidentified. It was by 5'RACE with 10-nucleotide random UMIs that the cDNA was made. TCRdb processed the 5' RACE reads anew with MiXCR; each CDR3 protein has one entry. The data show 30,000 to 45,000 distinct CDR3 sequences, roughly 12% seen once. The CDR3 has 18 amino acids. After removal of 3 bases from V and 0 bases from J, the junction contained 11 bases not matched to a gene. CDR1 is LGHNA and CDR2 is YNFKEQ in the germline V gene. The source of the sample is a study of neurological immune-mediated disorders. General study findings and limits: TCR-beta repertoires seemed private in all groups, with no expanded CDR3 amino acid sequences shared.

V usage is TRBV4-2 and J usage is TRBJ2-3, with TRBD2 matching over 8 bases. The source material was CD4+ T cells from blood. The sequence derives from a woman in her twenties or thirties with HTLV-1-associated myelopathy (HAM/TSP). The CDR3 here is CASSQRTVAGRSTDTQYF. The CDR3 nucleotides are TGTGCCAGCAGCCAGAGAACGGTAGCGGGGAGGAGCACAGATACGCAGTATTTT.